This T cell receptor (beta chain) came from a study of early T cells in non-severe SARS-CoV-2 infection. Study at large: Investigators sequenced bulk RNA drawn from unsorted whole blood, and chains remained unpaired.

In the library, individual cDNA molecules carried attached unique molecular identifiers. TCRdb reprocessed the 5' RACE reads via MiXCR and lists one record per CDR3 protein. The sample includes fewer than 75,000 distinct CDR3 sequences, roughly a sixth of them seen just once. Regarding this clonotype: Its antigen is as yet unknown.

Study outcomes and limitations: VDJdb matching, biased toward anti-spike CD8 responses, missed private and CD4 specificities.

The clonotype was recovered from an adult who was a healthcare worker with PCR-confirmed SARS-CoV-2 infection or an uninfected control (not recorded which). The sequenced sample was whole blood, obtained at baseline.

The chain's CDR3 is CASSFIAGAQETQYF. The DNA of the CDR3 is TGTGCCAGCAGTTTCATAGCGGGAGCCCAAGAGACCCAGTACTTC. J is TRBJ2-5 and V is TRBV6-6, with 9 bases aligning to TRBD2. Germline-derived CDR1 and CDR2 are MNHNY and SVGAGI (reference sequence). The V segment lost 4 bases and the J segment 1 base; nucleotides outside the gene matches: 4. The length of the CDR3 is 15 residues.